The following is a T cell receptor (beta chain) sequence with its context. Its matching antigen is unknown. The data were taken from a study of T-cell memory formation after mild COVID-19. TCRdb ran MiXCR on the 5' RACE reads and lists one entry per CDR3 protein. Altogether 350,000 to 400,000 distinct CDR3 sequences are present, around 20% being singletons, with the ten largest covering around an eighth. Trimming pared 0 bases from V and 6 bases from J, leaving 14 bases between. The CDR3 has 14 residues. Per germline, CDR1 DFQATT and CDR2 SNEGSKA (reference sequence). Overall study results and limits: Certain responding clones were present in pre-infection memory, suggesting participation of cross-reactive memory. The authors did not confirm SARS-CoV-2 specificity of second-wave clones peaking day 37.

The rearrangement links TRBV20-1 to TRBJ1-1; D uncertain. Specimen: PBMCs or a T cell subset sorted from them (not recorded which). This clonotype was sampled from an adult woman who had mild COVID-19 (a few samples of this study predate the infection). Cell type and time point are not known. CDR3 sequence: CSARDHGDGAEAFF. CDR3 sequence (DNA): TGCAGTGCTAGAGATCATGGAGATGGGGCTGAAGCTTTCTTT.